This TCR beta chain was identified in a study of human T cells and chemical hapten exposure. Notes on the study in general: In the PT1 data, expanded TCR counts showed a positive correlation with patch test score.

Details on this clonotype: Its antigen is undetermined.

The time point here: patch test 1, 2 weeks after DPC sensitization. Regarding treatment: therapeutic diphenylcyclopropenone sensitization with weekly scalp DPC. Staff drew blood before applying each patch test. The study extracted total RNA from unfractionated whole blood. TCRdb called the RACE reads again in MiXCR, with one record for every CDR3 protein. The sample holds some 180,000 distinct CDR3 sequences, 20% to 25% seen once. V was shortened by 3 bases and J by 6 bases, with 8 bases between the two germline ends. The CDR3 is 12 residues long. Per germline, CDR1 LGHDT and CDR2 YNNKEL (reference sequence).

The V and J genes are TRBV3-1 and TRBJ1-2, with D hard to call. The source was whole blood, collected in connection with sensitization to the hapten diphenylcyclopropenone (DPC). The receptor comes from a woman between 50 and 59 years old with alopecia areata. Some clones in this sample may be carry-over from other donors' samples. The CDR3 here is CASSHQRHGYTF. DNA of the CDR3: TGTGCCAGCAGCCACCAGCGGCATGGCTACACCTTC.